The next 2 T cell receptor beta chains were all read from a single sample in a study of shared clonotypes between healthy human individuals. The protocol was immunoSEQ multiplex PCR, while the TCRdb copy is restricted to in-frame clones and leaves out a portion. The sample comprises roughly 1,800,000 clones, around 96% of which are singletons, and 1% to 1.5% rests with the top ten. CD45RO-negative, CCR7-selected cells formed the naive CD8 fraction, which excluded terminally differentiated effector memory CD45RA+ cells. The sequencing sample was made of naive CD8+ T cells sorted from blood. These receptors all come from a man aged 18-30 years in good health.

The rearrangement links TRBV5-1 to TRBJ2-1; 7 nucleotides agree with TRBD2. Germline CDR1 reads SGHRS; CDR2 reads YFSETQ. CDR3 length equals 16 residues. V was pared by 3 bases and J by 4 bases, with 10 bases of the junction left unmatched. CDR3 protein: CASSSETSQIYNEQFF. The CDR3 DNA is TGCGCCAGCAGCTCAGAGACTAGCCAGATATACAATGAGCAGTTCTTC.

The V and J genes are TRBV19 and TRBJ1-5; no definite D call. V lost 6 bases to trimming and J lost 3 bases, with 6 bases between them. The CDR3 is 12 amino acids. Germline CDR1 reads LNHDA; CDR2 reads SQIVND (reference sequence). The CDR3 sequence is CASRGYNQPQHF. As DNA, the CDR3 is TGTGCCAGTAGGGGTTACAATCAGCCCCAGCATTTT. The variable domain in full, with the rest retrieved from reference TRBV19 and TRBJ1-5, is DGGITQSPKYLFRKEGQNVTLSCEQNLNHDAMYWYRQDPGQGLRLIYYSQIVNDFQKGDIAEGYSVSREKKESFPLTVTSAQKNPTAFYLCASRGYNQPQHFGDGTRLSIL.